This entry lists 28 T cell receptor beta chains sequenced from one sample in a study of T cell clonality in common variable immunodeficiency. Only in-frame clones appear in the TCRdb table, and some are missing; sequencing was by immunoSEQ multiplex PCR. This repertoire holds more than 35,000 clones, and none appear only once. The sequenced material came from peripheral blood mononuclear cells. Every receptor here comes from a person aged 18-70 years in good health.

This clone appeared many times. The read finishes 3 residues shy of the CDR3 end, and the germline J gene is used to complete it. The chain employs TRBV24-1 and TRBJ2-5; D gene uncertain. V lost 5 bases, J lost 1 base, and 16 bases lay in between. The CDR3 is 16 amino acids. Germline CDR1 reads KGHDR; CDR2 reads SFDVKD. CDR3 protein: CATSVLSRGSQETQYF. The sequenced part of the CDR3 DNA is TGTGCCACCAGTGTTCTCAGTCGAGGTTCCCAAGAGACC.

Ten or more counts support this clone. The read comes to an end 3 residues before the CDR3 does, leaving the germline J gene to fill in the end. The V gene is TRBV11-2, the J gene TRBJ2-2; D gene unclear. The germline CDR1 and CDR2 sequences are SGHAT and FQNNGV. The CDR3 length is 13 residues. V was cut by 3 bases and J by 7 bases, with 9 bases left in between. CDR3: CASSFTYGGELFF. The DNA read from the CDR3 is TGTGCCAGCAGCTTCACGTACGGCGGGGAG.

This clone showed up many times. The read finishes 3 residues shy of the CDR3 end, and the germline J gene is used to complete it. The V gene is TRBV18, the J gene TRBJ1-4; 8 nucleotides agree with TRBD1. V dropped 3 bases and J dropped 8; count of bases not matched to a gene: 2. The germline V gene encodes CDR1 KGHSH and CDR2 LQKENI. The CDR3 loop spans 13 amino acids. CDR3 DNA, as far as it was read: TGTGCCAGCTCACCGGGACAGGAGGAAAAA. It is translated as CASSPGQEEK. The CDR3, in full, reads CASSPGQEEKLFF.

Many counts were recorded for this clone. The observed sequence ends 3 residues before the CDR3 terminus, with the missing tail filled in from the germline J gene. This chain joins TRBV20-1 and TRBJ2-5; no firm D call. This CDR3 has 12 amino acids. Per germline, CDR1 DFQATT and CDR2 SNEGSKA (reference sequence). V was trimmed by 7 bases and J by 4 bases, leaving 13 bases between them. Incomplete CDR3 DNA: TGCAGTGTGAGGCCGAATCCAGAGACC. This encodes CSVRPNPET. The complete CDR3 protein is CSVRPNPETQYF.

This clone was counted at least ten times. With the read ending 3 residues before the CDR3 end, the germline J gene is used to fill in that end. The rearrangement links TRBV20-1 to TRBJ1-5, with TRBD1 identical over 10 bases. Looked up from germline, CDR1 is DFQATT and CDR2 is SNEGSKA (reference sequence). The CDR3 extends over 16 amino acids. V lost 4 bases to trimming and J lost 3 bases; unmatched junction nucleotides: 9. Partial CDR3 DNA: TGCAGTGCTAAGGGGACAGGGGAGACCAACAATCAGCCC. It is translated as CSAKGTGETNNQP. The full CDR3 is CSAKGTGETNNQPQHF.

This clone was observed at least ten times. The missing CDR3 end, 3 residues past where the read stops, is filled in from the germline J gene. The chain uses TRBV19 and TRBJ2-1; 7 positions match TRBD2. Per germline, CDR1 LNHDA and CDR2 SQIVND (reference sequence). Trimming took 4 bases from V and 7 from J; bases not matched to a gene: 13. The CDR3 sequence is 16 residues long. The part of the CDR3 DNA that was read is TGTGCCAGTAGTAAGAAGCGGGACCCGCTCGGAAATGAG. Translated, it gives CASSKKRDPLGNE. Given in full, the CDR3 is CASSKKRDPLGNEQFF.

To note about this clone: The read comes to an end 3 residues before the CDR3 does, leaving the germline J gene to fill in the end. This rearrangement joins TRBV7-8 to TRBJ2-1; 7 bases align to TRBD1. Per the germline V gene, CDR1 is SGHVS and CDR2 is FQNEAQ. V lost 5 bases to trimming and J lost 0 bases; unmatched junction nucleotides: 4. This CDR3 has 15 amino acids. The CDR3 sequence is CASSHRDSSYNEQFF. CDR3 bases read: TGTGCCAGCAGCCATCGGGACAGCTCCTACAATGAG.

This clone was seen at least ten times. Read coverage stops 3 residues before the CDR3 terminus; the germline J gene supplies the remainder. The chain employs TRBV7-2 and TRBJ2-3; D gene uncertain. The V gene lost 4 bases and the J gene lost 4 bases, with 9 bases spanning the gap. This CDR3 is 13 amino acids long. Looked up from germline, CDR1 is SGHTA and CDR2 is FQGNSA. CDR3: CASSSTYSDTQYF. Partial CDR3 DNA: TGTGCCAGCAGCTCCACGTACTCAGATACG.

This clone has ten or more counts. The CDR3 end lies 3 residues beyond the end of the read and is filled in from the germline J gene. The V call is TRBV5-1, the J call TRBJ2-3; 10 bases match TRBD1. The CDR3 extends over 17 amino acids. In germline, CDR1 is SGHRS, CDR2 YFSETQ. V lost 1 base to trimming and J lost 6 bases; unmatched junction nucleotides: 11. CDR3 sequence: CASSLYAWDRGGDTQYF. Partial CDR3 DNA: TGCGCCAGCAGCTTGTATGCGTGGGACAGGGGTGGGGATACG.

This clone was seen repeatedly, ten times or more. The observed sequence ends 3 residues before the CDR3 terminus, with the missing tail filled in from the germline J gene. This chain links TRBV5-1 with TRBJ2-7; 10 bases map to TRBD1. The germline V gene encodes CDR1 SGHRS and CDR2 YFSETQ. V dropped 5 bases and J dropped 6; count of bases not matched to a gene: 8. There are 14 residues in the CDR3. CDR3 bases read: TGCGCCAGCAGTTCACCGGGACAGGGGCGCGAG. Translation gives CASSSPGQGRE. The complete CDR3 protein is CASSSPGQGREQYF.

This clone was detected ten times or more. This CDR3 is CASSEAGGLYGYTF. The CDR3 bases that were read are TGTGCCAGCAGTGAAGCAGGCGGACTCTATGGC. The rearrangement links TRBV6-1 to TRBJ1-2; D unresolved. The CDR3 end falls 3 residues outside the read, so it is completed with the germline J gene. V was pared by 0 bases and J by 4 bases, with 9 bases between. Germline V gives CDR1 MNHNS, CDR2 SASEGT. There are 14 residues in the CDR3.

This clone was counted ten times or more. The missing CDR3 end, 3 residues past where the read stops, is filled in from the germline J gene. V gene TRBV5-1 combines with J gene TRBJ2-7; 8 positions match TRBD1. CDR1 is SGHRS and CDR2 is YFSETQ in the germline V gene. Trimming removed 0 bases from V and 6 bases from J; junction bases left unmatched: 8. The CDR3 spans 15 residues. CDR3 DNA (partial): TGCGCCAGCAGCTTGGACGGGACAGGTGAAAGCGAG. Protein product: CASSLDGTGESE. The whole CDR3 is CASSLDGTGESEQYF.

This clone was detected many times. The observed sequence ends 3 residues before the CDR3 terminus, with the missing tail filled in from the germline J gene. This rearrangement joins TRBV5-1 to TRBJ1-3; D may be TRBD1 (6 bases). Germline CDR1 and CDR2: SGHRS and YFSETQ. The ends were cut back, 3 bases at V and 2 bases at J, with 9 bases in the middle. The CDR3 has 14 amino acids. This chain's CDR3 is CASSSGTTGNTIYF. The CDR3 bases that were read are TGCGCCAGCAGCTCCGGGACAACTGGAAACACC.

This clone was detected ten times or more. The read ends 3 residues shy of where the CDR3 ends; the end is completed using the germline J gene. The J gene is TRBJ2-7, the V gene TRBV11-3; D unresolved. The V and J ends lost 2 bases and 0 bases respectively, with 11 bases between them. The CDR3 totals 15 residues. Germline V CDR1 and CDR2: SGHNT, YENEEA. Incomplete CDR3 DNA: TGTGCCAGCAGCTTACATCCCGACAACTCCTACGAG. As protein: CASSLHPDNSYE. The entire CDR3 protein reads CASSLHPDNSYEQYF. Based on the CDR3 plus reference TRBV11-3 and TRBJ2-7, the full variable domain is EAGVVQSPRYKIIEKKQPVAFWCNPISGHNTLYWYLQNLGQGPELLIRYENEEAVDDSQLPKDRFSAERLKGVDSTLKIQPAELGDSAVYLCASSLHPDNSYEQYFGPGTRLTVT.

This clone was counted ten times or more. The sequenced fragment ends 3 residues before the CDR3 boundary, so the rest is inferred from the germline J gene. This rearrangement joins TRBV5-1 to TRBJ2-7; 7 bases are shared with TRBD1. Germline V gene sequence: CDR1 SGHRS, CDR2 YFSETQ. V trimming: 4 bases; J trimming: 3 bases; junction bases outside the gene matches: 10. The CDR3 length is 15 residues. This chain's CDR3 is CASSQTTGSVYEQYF. Partial CDR3 DNA: TGCGCCAGCAGCCAAACGACAGGGTCCGTCTACGAG. The variable domain in full, completed from reference TRBV5-1 and TRBJ2-7, reads KAGVTQTPRYLIKTRGQQVTLSCSPISGHRSVSWYQQTPGQGLQFLFEYFSETQRNKGNFPGRFSGRQFSNSRSEMNVSTLELGDSALYLCASSQTTGSVYEQYFGPGTRLTVT.

This clone was counted ten times or more. The CDR3 goes on 3 residues after the read ends, and that part is filled in from the germline J gene. The chain couples TRBV7-2 to TRBJ2-1; 7 bases line up with TRBD1. With V trimmed by 0 bases and J by 7 bases, 0 bases remained unmatched. The CDR3 covers 13 residues. The V gene's germline CDR1 is SGHTA and CDR2 FQGNSA. The CDR3 protein is CASSLATGNEQFF. The part of the CDR3 DNA that was read is TGTGCCAGCAGCTTAGCGACAGGGAATGAG.

Worth noting for this clone: From the germline J gene comes the end of the CDR3, since the read stops 3 residues before it. J is TRBJ2-5 and V is TRBV5-8, with D perhaps matching TRBD2 (6 bases). The CDR3 is made up of 14 amino acids. Trimming cost V 7 bases and J 6 bases, with 19 bases left between them. Per the germline V gene, CDR1 is SGHTS and CDR2 is YDEGEE. The covered CDR3 bases are TGTGCCAGCGATCGCGGGAACAGAGGACAGACC. It is translated as CASDRGNRGQT. The full CDR3 sequence reads CASDRGNRGQTQYF.

This clone was detected ten times or more. The missing CDR3 end, 3 residues past where the read stops, is filled in from the germline J gene. The chain recombines TRBV18 with TRBJ2-7, with 9 positions matching TRBD1. There are 14 residues in the CDR3. The V gene's germline CDR1 is KGHSH and CDR2 LQKENI. V shed 3 bases, J shed 6 bases, and the junction held 6 bases outside the gene matches. The sequenced part of the CDR3 DNA is TGTGCCAGCTCACCCTGGACAGGGGACGCCGAG. Translating gives CASSPWTGDAE. The whole CDR3 region reads CASSPWTGDAEQYF. Variable domain in full (rest from reference TRBV18 and TRBJ2-7): NAGVMQNPRHLVRRRGQEARLRCSPMKGHSHVYWYRQLPEEGLKFMVYLQKENIIDESGMPKERFSAEFPKEGPSILRIQQVVRGDSAAYFCASSPWTGDAEQYFGPGTRLTVT.

This clone has ten or more counts. The CDR3 goes on 3 residues after the read ends, and that part is filled in from the germline J gene. The chain employs TRBV12-3 or TRBV12-4 and TRBJ2-2; 7 bases agree with TRBD2. Trimming took 3 bases from V and 4 from J; bases not matched to a gene: 17. There are 19 residues in the CDR3. The CDR3 sequence: CASSLIGPLAGAGTGELFF. The CDR3 DNA, read in part, is TGTGCCAGCAGTTTGATCGGCCCTTTGGCGGGAGCGGGCACCGGGGAG.

There are many counts of this clone. The read ends 3 residues shy of where the CDR3 ends; the end is completed using the germline J gene. This chain links TRBV7-8 with TRBJ2-7; a possible D gene is TRBD2 (5 bases). The germline gives CDR1 SGHVS, CDR2 FQNEAQ. The CDR3 is 15 amino acids. V was pared by 4 bases and J by 0 bases, with 13 bases between. Here the CDR3 reads CASSYQAVSSYEQYF. The covered CDR3 bases are TGTGCCAGCAGCTACCAAGCGGTGAGCTCCTACGAG.

This clone was seen ten or more times. The missing CDR3 end, 3 residues past where the read stops, is filled in from the germline J gene. This specimen includes other DNA sequences encoding the same CDR3. This chain joins TRBV6-1 and TRBJ1-2; 9 nucleotides agree with TRBD1. Per germline, CDR1 MNHNS and CDR2 SASEGT. The length of the CDR3 is 15 residues. CDR3 DNA (partial): TGTGCCAGCAGTGCCTCTCGACAGGGGGGATACGGC. Its translation is CASSASRQGGYG. The entire CDR3 protein is CASSASRQGGYGYTF.

This clone was counted many times. Read data end 3 residues before the CDR3 end; the end is taken from the germline J gene. This chain connects TRBV30 to TRBJ2-3; 14 nucleotides match TRBD2. The CDR3 is made up of 16 amino acids. Germline CDR1 is GTSNPN and CDR2 is SVGIG (reference sequence). V shed 2 bases and J 6 bases; nucleotides not matched to a gene: 7. CDR3 loop: CAWSRGTSGSYDTQYF. The sequenced CDR3 bases are TGTGCCTGGAGTCGCGGGACTAGCGGGAGTTACGATACG.

At least ten counts were recorded for this clone. Coverage ceases 3 residues before the CDR3 finishes, and the germline J gene fills in the end. This rearrangement joins TRBV19 to TRBJ2-3; D unresolved. Germline V lookup: CDR1 LNHDA, CDR2 SQIVND (reference sequence). V was shortened by 5 bases and J by 6 bases, with 12 bases between the two germline ends. CDR3 length equals 13 residues. CDR3 DNA, as far as it was read: TGTGCCAGTAGTCCTCGTACATTGGATACG. Protein sequence: CASSPRTLDT. The complete CDR3 sequence is CASSPRTLDTQYF.

This clone was detected ten times or more. The CDR3 extends 3 residues past the end of the read, so its final part is completed from the germline J gene. This chain uses TRBV12-3 or TRBV12-4 with TRBJ2-6; possible D gene TRBD1, 6 bases. CDR3 length equals 16 residues. The V end lost 3 bases, the J end lost 0 bases, and 9 bases lay between the germline ends. The CDR3 is CASSFQGSSGANVLTF. The sequenced CDR3 bases are TGTGCCAGCAGTTTTCAGGGGAGCTCTGGGGCCAACGTC.

Within the sample, this clone is medium-sized. From the germline J gene comes the end of the CDR3, since the read stops 3 residues before it. The genes are TRBV20-1 and TRBJ2-6; D not resolved. The CDR3 extends over 14 amino acids. Germline V gene lookup returns CDR1 DFQATT and CDR2 SNEGSKA (reference sequence). V was shortened by 6 bases and J by 1 base, with 10 bases between the two germline ends. The part of the CDR3 DNA that was read is TGCAGTGCCGCCAGATTGTCTGGGGCCAACGTC. Translating it yields CSAARLSGANV. The full CDR3 is CSAARLSGANVLTF.

This clone has at least ten counts. The covered CDR3 bases are TGCGCCAGCAGCCTGGACAGCACGCGACAAGAGACC. It is translated as CASSLDSTRQET. The full CDR3 protein is CASSLDSTRQETQYF. The genes are TRBV10-1 and TRBJ2-5; TRBD1 is a possible D gene (6 bases). The CDR3 end falls 3 residues outside the read, so it is completed with the germline J gene. Germline assignment: CDR1 WNHNN and CDR2 SYGVQD (reference sequence). Trimming stripped 6 bases from V and 2 bases from J, with 16 bases between. The CDR3 covers 15 residues.

This clone was found many times. From the germline J gene comes the end of the CDR3, since the read stops 3 residues before it. The gene calls are TRBV19 and TRBJ2-5, with 7 bases fitting TRBD2. Trimming removed 5 bases from V and 5 bases from J; junction bases left unmatched: 14. This CDR3 has 16 amino acids. The germline CDR1 and CDR2 sequences are LNHDA and SQIVND (reference sequence). The chain's CDR3 is CASSLTAGEPRETQYF. The sequenced part of the CDR3 DNA is TGTGCCAGTAGTCTGACGGCGGGAGAGCCGAGGGAGACC.

This clone was counted at least ten times. Read sequence stops 3 residues before the CDR3 end, and the germline J gene provides the missing end. The genes are TRBV19 and TRBJ2-7; D remains unclear. Trimming removed 5 bases at V and 5 bases at J, with 10 bases between. Germline V gives CDR1 LNHDA, CDR2 SQIVND (reference sequence). The CDR3 contains 12 residues. CDR3 bases read: TGTGCCAGTAGTGAACGACATAACGAG. Its protein is CASSERHNE. The complete CDR3 sequence is CASSERHNEQYF.